Below are 17 T cell receptor beta chains sequenced from a single sample in a study of identical twins. Each CDR3 protein is one row after TCRdb ran MiXCR on the 5' RACE reads. The table shows around 650,000 distinct CDR3 sequences, with 7% to 7.5% occurring only once. The same sample was also studied in work on yellow fever vaccine responses in identical twins.

Sequencing input: PBMCs. The receptors originated from a young woman in good health.

The chain uses TRBV11-2 and TRBJ2-6, with D possibly being TRBD2 (5 bases). CDR1 is SGHAT, CDR2 FQNNGV, per germline. V was pared by 5 bases and J by 0 bases, with 17 bases between. The CDR3 has 18 residues. The chain's CDR3 is CASSPGYIESSGANVLTF. DNA for the CDR3: TGTGCCAGCAGCCCGGGATACATCGAAAGCTCTGGGGCCAACGTCCTGACTTTC.

V and J are TRBV5-6 and TRBJ1-6; 9 positions agree with TRBD1. Germline V gives CDR1 SGHDT, CDR2 YYEEEE. The CDR3 has 14 amino acids. Trimming took 0 bases from V and 10 from J; bases not matched to a gene: 2. The CDR3, as DNA: TGTGCCAGCAGCTTGGGGGACAGGGTCTCACCCCTCCACTTT. Amino acids: CASSLGDRVSPLHF.

This chain connects TRBV11-2 to TRBJ2-2; the match to TRBD1 covers 8 bases. The V gene end was trimmed by 3 bases and the J gene end by 6 bases; junction bases not matched to a gene: 15. The germline V gene has CDR1 SGHAT and CDR2 FQNNGV. This CDR3 is built from 18 residues. The CDR3 DNA reads as TGTGCCAGCAGCTTTAGGGCCAGGGGGCTGGTGGAGGCCGGGGAGCTGTTTTTT. Its protein is CASSFRARGLVEAGELFF. Variable domain in full (rest from reference TRBV11-2 and TRBJ2-2): EAGVAQSPRYKIIEKRQSVAFWCNPISGHATLYWYQQILGQGPKLLIQFQNNGVVDDSQLPKDRFSAERLKGVDSTLKIQPAKLEDSAVYLCASSFRARGLVEAGELFFGEGSRLTVL.

Turning to this clonotype: The junction shows a germline mismatch at one end, possibly a read error. The chain combines TRBV7-8 with TRBJ2-7; 7 positions match TRBD2. This CDR3 has 16 residues. The germline V gene encodes CDR1 SGHVS and CDR2 FQNEAQ. The CDR3 region has the DNA TGTGCCAGCAGCATAGCTCTGTGGGAGGGCCGGGTCGAGCAGTACTTC. This codes for CASSIALWEGRVEQYF.

This clonotype was seen more than once but under ten times. The gene calls are TRBV12-3 or TRBV12-4 and TRBJ1-6; D may be TRBD1 (6 bases). Trimming shortened V by 6 bases and J by 10 bases, and 10 bases separated the two germline ends. The length of the CDR3 is 12 residues. DNA for the CDR3: TGTGCCAGCAGGACAGGATTATCACCCCTCCACTTT. It codes for CASRTGLSPLHF.

V is TRBV14 and J is TRBJ2-6; no reliable D call. Germline V gives CDR1 SGHDN, CDR2 FVKESK. With 1 base removed from V and 4 bases from J, the gap between germline ends came to 5 bases. This CDR3 has 14 residues. In DNA form, the CDR3 reads TGTGCCAGCAGCCAAGCAACAGGGGCCAACGTCCTGACTTTC. As protein: CASSQATGANVLTF.

This clonotype was observed a few times. The V call is TRBV20-1, the J call TRBJ2-3, with D unresolved. Germline CDR1 reads DFQATT; CDR2 reads SNEGSKA (reference sequence). V was shortened by 1 base and J by 1 base, with 9 bases between the two germline ends. CDR3 length: 14 residues. CDR3 DNA sequence: TGCAGTGCTAGAGGGGGATATGGCACAGATACGCAGTATTTT. As protein: CSARGGYGTDTQYF.

At least ten counts were recorded for this clonotype. This sequence joins TRBV5-1 and TRBJ1-1; D is unclear. Germline values: CDR1 SGHRS, CDR2 YFSETQ. CDR3 length: 14 amino acids. V was trimmed by 4 bases and J by 0 bases, leaving 10 bases between them. CDR3 in amino acids: CASSVSAVNTEAFF. The CDR3 coding sequence is TGCGCCAGCAGCGTCTCAGCGGTGAACACTGAAGCTTTCTTT. The complete variable domain, with remaining parts taken from reference TRBV5-1 and TRBJ1-1, reads KAGVTQTPRYLIKTRGQQVTLSCSPISGHRSVSWYQQTPGQGLQFLFEYFSETQRNKGNFPGRFSGRQFSNSRSEMNVSTLELGDSALYLCASSVSAVNTEAFFGQGTRLTVV.

This sequence joins TRBV29-1 and TRBJ2-7, with unresolved D. Germline V gives CDR1 SQVTM, CDR2 ANQGSEA. This CDR3 comprises 12 residues. The germline V and J ends were trimmed by 4 bases and 4 bases, with 11 bases remaining between them. CDR3 nucleotide sequence: TGCAGCGTTGGGAGTCCCTCTTACGAGCAGTACTTC. This gives the protein CSVGSPSYEQYF.

The chain is built from TRBV2 and TRBJ2-3; 7 bases match TRBD2. Germline V lookup: CDR1 SNHLY, CDR2 FYNNEI. Losses at the gene ends were 7 bases for V and 0 bases for J; bases not matched to a gene: 13. This CDR3 spans 17 amino acids. The CDR3 sequence: CASTRASGYFSTDTQYF. The CDR3 region has the DNA TGTGCCAGCACCCGGGCTAGCGGATACTTTAGCACAGATACGCAGTATTTT.

In its sample, this clonotype was seen a few times. The chain has TRBV20-1 and TRBJ2-4; D uncertain. There are 12 residues in the CDR3. The ends were cut back, 5 bases at V and 0 bases at J, with 5 bases in the middle. From germline, CDR1 is DFQATT and CDR2 SNEGSKA (reference sequence). The CDR3 is CSAVLAKNIQYF. CDR3 DNA: TGCAGTGCTGTTCTAGCCAAAAACATTCAGTACTTC.

This clonotype was detected many times. The CDR3 nucleotides are TGCGCCAGCAGCTTGTGGCCGGGAGAGGGTTCTGAAGCTTTCTTT. It yields the protein CASSLWPGEGSEAFF. The gene calls are TRBV5-1 and TRBJ1-1; no reliable D call. Trimming cost V 1 base and J 6 bases, with 16 bases left between them. The CDR3 extends over 15 amino acids. CDR1 SGHRS and CDR2 YFSETQ come from the germline V gene.

This clonotype turned up a few times. The rearrangement links TRBV6-6 to TRBJ2-1; TRBD2 is a possible D gene (5 bases). Germline values: CDR1 MNHNY, CDR2 SVGAGI (reference sequence). The V and J ends lost 7 bases and 7 bases respectively, with 14 bases between them. CDR3 length equals 13 residues. The CDR3 reads CASIPGEGNEQFF. CDR3 in DNA: TGTGCCAGCATCCCCGGGGAAGGGAATGAGCAGTTCTTC.

V usage is TRBV5-1 and J usage is TRBJ2-5; maybe TRBD2 (7 bases). Germline V lookup: CDR1 SGHRS, CDR2 YFSETQ. V was shortened by 3 bases and J by 3 bases, with 12 bases between the two germline ends. The length of the CDR3 is 14 residues. The CDR3, as DNA: TGCGCCAGCAGCTACCTAGGGGGGGAAGAGACCCAGTACTTC. It encodes CASSYLGGEETQYF. The variable domain in full, with the rest retrieved from reference TRBV5-1 and TRBJ2-5, is KAGVTQTPRYLIKTRGQQVTLSCSPISGHRSVSWYQQTPGQGLQFLFEYFSETQRNKGNFPGRFSGRQFSNSRSEMNVSTLELGDSALYLCASSYLGGEETQYFGPGTRLLVL.

The chain joins TRBV5-1 to TRBJ2-2; D gene unclear. V dropped 0 bases and J dropped 9 bases, with 9 bases sitting between them. Per germline, CDR1 SGHRS and CDR2 YFSETQ. The CDR3 spans 13 residues. CDR3 region: CASSLALYRELFF. In nucleotides, the CDR3 is TGCGCCAGCAGCTTGGCCCTCTACCGGGAGCTGTTTTTT.

This clonotype was recorded at least ten times. The V gene is TRBV12-3 or TRBV12-4, the J gene TRBJ1-5, with D possibly being TRBD1 (5 bases). The length of the CDR3 is 13 residues. V was pared by 3 bases and J by 6 bases, with 9 bases between. The CDR3 reads CASSFRGSQPQHF. The CDR3 region has the DNA TGTGCCAGCAGTTTTAGGGGTAGTCAGCCCCAGCATTTT.

This clonotype was found many times. CDR3 sequence (DNA): TGTGCCAGCAGCATGGTCCGGACTAGCGTACCCGGGGAGCTGTTTTTT. Its protein is CASSMVRTSVPGELFF. J is TRBJ2-2 and V is TRBV11-3; 9 nucleotides agree with TRBD2. Germline CDR1 and CDR2: SGHNT and YENEEA. V gave up 5 bases and J gave up 6 bases; unmatched junction bases: 10. The CDR3 consists of 16 residues.